These T cell receptor beta chains were read from a single sample in a study of blood T cell repertoires in COVID-19. Produced via immunoSEQ multiplex PCR; TCRdb's table is partial and in-frame only. The sample holds about 140,000 clones, over 60% seen once. The sequenced sample consisted of peripheral blood. All receptors derive from a woman at least 80 years old with active or convalescent COVID-19. Both conserved end residues are part of each CDR3. A D gene is named only where the DNA matches it firmly. Rows give clone size only sometimes, using once, few, many, or a class for an expanded clone.

v_call	d_call	clone_size	j_call	cdr3_nt	cdr3_aa
TRBV30	-	-	TRBJ1-3	TGTGCCTGGTCATTTGGAAACACCATATATTTT	CAWSFGNTIYF
TRBV18	-	-	TRBJ2-6	TGTGCCAGCTCGCTACCGGGACTGATACTCTCTGGGGCCAACGTCCTGACTTTC	CASSLPGLILSGANVLTF
TRBV5-4	TRBD1	-	TRBJ1-2	TGTGCCAGCAGCCGAGGACAGGGGGACAACTATGGCTACACCTTC	CASSRGQGDNYGYTF
TRBV4-3	-	many	TRBJ1-4	TGCGCCAGCAGCCAAGATTATTCCAGGGGTTGGGAAAAACTGTTTTTT	CASSQDYSRGWEKLFF
TRBV2	-	-	TRBJ1-5	TGTGCCAGCAGTGAGCTCAGGGGTGGCAATCAGCCCCAGCATTTT	CASSELRGGNQPQHF
TRBV6-5	-	few	TRBJ1-1	TGTGCCAGCAGTTACTCGCGGGGCGGGAGTAGGACTGAAGCTTTCTTT	CASSYSRGGSRTEAFF
TRBV15	-	-	TRBJ1-6	TGTGCCACCAGCAGAGCGTCTGAGAATTCACCCCTCCACTTT	CATSRASENSPLHF
TRBV28	TRBD1	-	TRBJ2-7	TGTGCCAGCAGCCAAGGGGGCATCTACGAGCAGTACTTC	CASSQGGIYEQYF
TRBV28	-	-	TRBJ2-2	TGTGCCAGCAGTCTGAGCACCGGGGAGCTGTTTTTT	CASSLSTGELFF
TRBV29-1	-	-	TRBJ1-3	TGCAGCGTCCGACTCACAGGGAGAAACACCATATATTTT	CSVRLTGRNTIYF
TRBV5-1	TRBD1	-	TRBJ1-4	TGCGCCAGCAGCCCTCGGACAGGCAATGAAAAACTGTTTTTT	CASSPRTGNEKLFF
TRBV24-1	TRBD2	-	TRBJ2-2	TGTGCCACCAGTGATCCCGGGACTAGCGGGGCCGGGGAGCTGTTTTTT	CATSDPGTSGAGELFF
TRBV10-3	TRBD1	-	TRBJ1-4	TGTGCCATCAGTGAGCCTGGGACAGGGCCAAATCGGCGTGAAAAACTGTTTTTT	CAISEPGTGPNRREKLFF
TRBV2	TRBD2	-	TRBJ2-1	TGTGCCAGCAGTGCTCGACTAGCGGGGTACAATGAGCAGTTCTTC	CASSARLAGYNEQFF
TRBV28	TRBD2	once	TRBJ2-1	TGTGCCAGCAGTTTGTGGGGGGGTCAATACAATGAGCAGTTCTTC	CASSLWGGQYNEQFF
TRBV10-2	-	-	TRBJ2-7	TGCGCCAGCAGTCTCAGGGGAGTTGGCTACGAGCAGTACTTC	CASSLRGVGYEQYF
TRBV3-1/TRBV3-2	TRBD1	-	TRBJ1-6	TGTGCCAGCAGCAACAGGGGGCTTTCACCCCTCCACTTT	CASSNRGLSPLHF
TRBV27	-	-	TRBJ1-3	TGTGCCAGTTCCAGAAACTCTGGAAACACCATATATTTT	CASSRNSGNTIYF
TRBV11-2	TRBD1	few	TRBJ1-4	TGTGCCAGCAGCCAAATTCGACAGGGGGTTGCGAAACTGTTTTTT	CASSQIRQGVAKLFF
TRBV6-6	-	-	TRBJ2-1	TGTGCCAGCAGCCCAGGGGCTACAAGGAATGAGCAGTTCTTC	CASSPGATRNEQFF
TRBV6-5	TRBD1	-	TRBJ1-5	TGTGCCAGCAGAGAGACAGGGGGCTCTTTGGAGCCCCAGCATTTT	CASRETGGSLEPQHF
TRBV7-9	TRBD1	-	TRBJ1-4	TGTGCCAGCAGCTTAGGCTGGGACAGGGGTACAACTAATGAAAAACTGTTTTTT	CASSLGWDRGTTNEKLFF
TRBV7-9	TRBD1	-	TRBJ1-2	TGTGCCAGCAGCGTCAATTGGGGACAGGTTTTGAACGGCTACACCTTC	CASSVNWGQVLNGYTF
TRBV4-1	-	-	TRBJ2-1	TGCGCCAGCAGCCAAGACGGAGCGAGTTACAATGAGCAGTTCTTC	CASSQDGASYNEQFF
TRBV3-1/TRBV3-2	TRBD2	-	TRBJ2-7	TGTGCCAGCAGCCAAGCACTAGCGGGGGGCTCCTACGAGCAGTACTTC	CASSQALAGGSYEQYF
TRBV4-2	TRBD1	-	TRBJ1-2	TGTGCCAGCAGCCAAGATACGGCAGGGGGTCAGGCTGGCTACACCTTC	CASSQDTAGGQAGYTF
TRBV6-2/TRBV6-3	TRBD2	-	TRBJ2-5	TGTGCCAGCAGTTACGGGCGGGGGGCCTCTCAAGAGACCCAGTACTTC	CASSYGRGASQETQYF